This T cell receptor (beta chain) came from a study of blood T cells in healthy people across ages. Study-level results: Estimated diversity, derived from one million T cells, was regarded as an underestimate.

As to this clonotype: The antigen is unknown.

The CDR3 runs 19 residues. V lost 7 bases and J lost 2; bases outside the gene matches: 18. CDR1 SNHLY and CDR2 FYNNEI come from the germline V gene. A sample-barcoded 5' primer and a J-beta primer mix were used in a second PCR of roughly 6 to 11 cycles. A single record per CDR3 protein comes from TCRdb applying MiXCR to the 5' RACE reads. This sample has hundreds of thousands of distinct CDR3 sequences; 25% to 30% occur once, and the top ten carry around 16%. PBMCs numbering at least 7 million were isolated per sample. The receptor was isolated from a woman aged 80 or over in good health. J is TRBJ2-3 and V is TRBV2, with 10 bases identical to TRBD2. Sequencing input: blood. The DNA for the CDR3 is TGTGCCAGCATCTGGGGGGGACGATTAGCGGGGGGCTTCACAGATACGCAGTATTTT. Translation: CASIWGGRLAGGFTDTQYF.